This TCR beta chain was captured by sequencing in a study of T cell responses to AZD1222 COVID-19 vaccine. Germline CDR1 ENHRY, CDR2 SYGVKD. The CDR3 spans 19 residues. Trimming stripped 0 bases from V and 0 bases from J, with 15 bases between. This table comes from immunoSEQ multiplex PCR, and its TCRdb copy is limited to in-frame clones, with some not included. The table has 120,000 to 150,000 clones, approximately 90% seen once; the top ten hold 3.4%. Study conclusions and caveats: Increases in Spike-specific TCR breadth and depth were seen after two AZD1222 doses. Without day 14 samples, only post-peak T cell repertoires were studied. Reportedly, close to half of spike-specific TCRs are directed against unmutated variant regions.

Comment on this clone: Its antigen is unknown.

This TCR was sampled from an adult in good health. The sample here was peripheral blood, taken on day 0 of AZD1222 vaccination. The chain links TRBV10-3 to TRBJ2-6; TRBD1 might be the D (5 bases). CDR3 protein: CAISESEIGANSGANVLTF. DNA for the CDR3: TGTGCCATCAGTGAGTCGGAAATAGGGGCGAACTCTGGGGCCAACGTCCTGACTTTC.